A few counts support the clone carrying this T cell receptor beta chain. What it binds is unknown. Trimming at V came to 4 bases and at J to 8 bases, leaving 1 base not matched to a gene. The germline gives CDR1 MGHRA, CDR2 YSYEKL. CDR3 length: 12 amino acids. The entirety of the isolated RNA underwent reverse transcription, so expressed TCRB transcripts were sequenced. Clones were read by immunoSEQ multiplex PCR, and TCRdb kept only the in-frame ones, dropping some. The table lists around 310,000 clones, approximately 13% of them singletons. This sample is part of a study of beta chain features in type 1 diabetes. Regarding the study as a whole: TCRB CDR3 length was moderately but significantly reduced in all four CD4+ subsets of Type 1 diabetes patients.

The receptor comes from a woman aged 18-29 years with type 1 diabetes. The chain joins TRBV4-1 to TRBJ2-1; 8 nucleotides match TRBD1. Material: naive CD4+ T cells from blood. CDR3 DNA sequence: TGCGCCAGCAGCCTACAGGGGGATGAGCAGTTCTTC. Encoded protein: CASSLQGDEQFF.